Below, one T cell receptor beta chain is given with its context. The antigen is unknown. The sample comes from a study of shared clonotypes between healthy human individuals. Naive CD8 populations comprised CD45RO-negative cells positively selected for CCR7, excluding terminally differentiated effector memory CD45RA+ cells. CDR3 length equals 12 residues. Germline assignment: CDR1 SEHNR and CDR2 FQNEAQ (reference sequence). The trim removed 0 bases at V and 14 bases at J, leaving 4 bases unmatched. The table came from immunoSEQ multiplex PCR; TCRdb's copy has only in-frame clones and leaves some out. The sample contains approximately 810,000 clones, 80% to 95% of which appear only once. Findings and limits, study-wide: The authors sampled blood alone, and tissue repertoires likely differ. Approximately 4.6% of naive CD4 clonotypes were shared across a handful of donors. In the sorted subsets, rarefaction showed sequencing was incomplete despite large depth.

Sequenced sample: naive CD8+ T cells sorted from blood. This clonotype originated in a man aged 25-45 years in good health. The gene calls are TRBV7-9 and TRBJ2-3; 8 bases agree with TRBD2. For the CDR3, the DNA is TGTGCCAGCAGCTTAGCTAGCGGGATCACGTATTTT. Protein sequence: CASSLASGITYF. Looking up the rest from reference TRBV7-9 and TRBJ2-3 gives the full variable domain: DTGVSQNPRHKITKRGQNVTFRCDPISEHNRLYWYRQTLGQGPEFLTYFQNEAQLEKSRLLSDRFSAERPKGSFSTLEIQRTEQGDSAMYLCASSLASGITYFGPGTRLTVL.